The present TCR beta chain was sequenced within a study of beta chain features in type 1 diabetes. Study-wide findings and caveats: Lower insertion and higher deletion counts appeared at VDJ junctions in type 1 diabetes patients. Researchers report that Type 1 diabetes patients had moderately but significantly shorter TCRB CDR3s across all four CD4+ subsets.

Purity of each sorted population was above 95%. Sequenced material consisted of expressed TCRB transcripts (all of the isolated RNA was reverse transcribed). TCRdb keeps only in-frame clones here, not all; method: immunoSEQ multiplex PCR. This table has 150,000 to 200,000 clones, roughly 63% appearing once. CDR1 and CDR2 from the germline V gene are LNHDA and SQIVND (reference sequence). With 9 bases clipped from V and 4 bases from J, the junction kept 3 bases outside the gene matches. CDR3 length: 12 amino acids. Note on this clone: Its target is unknown.

The receptor's source is a man aged 25 to 45 with type 1 diabetes. Sequenced: naive CD4+ T cells from blood. The rearrangement links TRBV19 to TRBJ2-1, with TRBD1 matching over 7 bases. CDR3 in amino acids: CASSTGYNEQFF. The CDR3 nucleotides are TGTGCCAGCTCGACAGGGTACAATGAGCAGTTCTTC.